This T cell receptor beta chain was recovered during a study of human T cells and chemical hapten exposure. Germline loops: CDR1 SGHKS, CDR2 YYEKEE (reference sequence). V dropped 2 bases and J dropped 0; count of bases not matched to a gene: 7. CDR3 length: 17 amino acids. The time point denotes: patch test 2, 6 weeks after DPC sensitization. As for treatment: therapeutic diphenylcyclopropenone sensitization with weekly scalp DPC. Study observations and caveats: DPC sensitization produced no change in TCRs with frequency above 1 in 1000.

TCRdb redid the calling of the RACE reads with MiXCR, one entry per CDR3 protein. The data hold under 450,000 distinct CDR3 sequences, with about 6% observed a single time. This clonotype was detected once. Antigen specificity is unknown. This clonotype originated in a woman aged 18-29 years with alopecia areata. Some clones in this sample may be carry-over from other donors' samples. The rearrangement links TRBV5-5 to TRBJ2-3; 9 bases fit TRBD2. The sample consisted of whole blood, taken in connection with sensitization to the hapten diphenylcyclopropenone (DPC). CDR3 nucleotides: TGTGCCAGCAGCTTAGGACTAGCGTTCGCTAGCACAGATACGCAGTATTTT. Its translation is CASSLGLAFASTDTQYF.